The 19 T cell receptor beta chains presented below share a single source sample, sequenced in a study of T cell responses to AZD1222 COVID-19 vaccine (dated by TCRdb to the early 2020s). Taken with the paper, the label for time point translates to: about 28 days (+/-7) after the second vaccine dose. The library was prepared using the immunoSEQ multiplex PCR assay. This immuneACCESS table, as held by TCRdb, lists in-frame sequences with V and J called but not all clones. Of the missing ones, under half trace to an unresolved V gene in checked studies; the others have no known cause. The sample contains 140,000 to 150,000 clones, 89% of them found a single time. About 1.8% of the sample is taken by the ten largest. Sequencing was performed on peripheral blood, taken 28 days after the second AZD1222 dose. Receptors were obtained from an adult who received the AZD1222 COVID-19 vaccine.

The chain joins TRBV7-2 to TRBJ1-2; D remains ambiguous. V was pared by 6 bases and J by 2 bases, with 10 bases between. Germline CDR1 and CDR2: SGHTA and FQGNSA. The CDR3 is made up of 13 amino acids. The DNA of the CDR3 is TGTGCCAGCAGACAACCACCCAACTATGGCTACACCTTC. Protein product: CASRQPPNYGYTF.

This chain uses TRBV19 with TRBJ2-1, with 8 bases that match TRBD2. CDR1 and CDR2 (germline): LNHDA, SQIVND (reference sequence). Trimming took 9 bases from V and 3 from J; bases not matched to a gene: 10. The CDR3 extends over 15 amino acids. The CDR3 spells CASQTGTRGYNEQFF. DNA of the CDR3: TGTGCCAGCCAGACCGGGACTAGAGGCTACAATGAGCAGTTCTTC.

The genes are TRBV5-4 and TRBJ2-3, with D uncertain. CDR1 SGHNT and CDR2 YYREEE come from the germline V gene (reference sequence). The CDR3 consists of 13 residues. Deletions cut 2 bases from V and 4 bases from J, with 8 bases between. The CDR3 DNA follows: TGTGCCAGCAGCTTCCCCCCCGCAGATACGCAGTATTTT. The encoded protein is CASSFPPADTQYF. Filled out from reference TRBV5-4 and TRBJ2-3, the complete variable domain reads ETGVTQSPTHLIKTRGQQVTLRCSSQSGHNTVSWYQQALGQGPQFIFQYYREEENGRGNFPPRFSGLQFPNYSSELNVNALELDDSALYLCASSFPPADTQYFGPGTRLTVL.

This chain connects TRBV28 to TRBJ2-7; D not resolved. The CDR3 has 12 residues. Trimming cost V 6 bases and J 2 bases, with 8 bases left between them. Germline CDR1 MDHEN, CDR2 SYDVKM. Written as DNA, the CDR3 is TGTGCCAGCAGGTCGCCTACCTACGAGCAGTACTTC. Residues: CASRSPTYEQYF.

The count of this clone is one. This chain links TRBV4-1 with TRBJ2-7; tentative D call: TRBD2 (5 bases). Trimming took 0 bases from V and 0 from J, leaving 18 bases between them. Germline loops: CDR1 MGHRA, CDR2 YSYEKL. The CDR3 is 18 residues long. The CDR3 protein is CASSQDTLGGGRSYEQYF. In DNA form, the CDR3 reads TGCGCCAGCAGCCAAGATACCCTCGGTGGCGGGCGCTCCTACGAGCAGTACTTC.

V is TRBV5-5 and J is TRBJ1-2; the match to TRBD1 covers 7 bases. This CDR3 region has 15 residues. The ends lost 4 bases at V and 5 bases at J; junction bases unmatched: 11. Germline V gene lookup returns CDR1 SGHKS and CDR2 YYEKEE (reference sequence). The CDR3 nucleotides read TGTGCCAGCAGCGCCCGGGACAGTCGAGGGTATGGCTACACCTTC. It translates to CASSARDSRGYGYTF. The full variable domain, with the rest looked up from reference TRBV5-5 and TRBJ1-2, is DAGVTQSPTHLIKTRGQQVTLRCSPISGHKSVSWYQQVLGQGPQFIFQYYEKEERGRGNFPDRFSARQFPNYSSELNVNALLLGDSALYLCASSARDSRGYGYTFGSGTRLTVV.

J is TRBJ1-2 and V is TRBV6-6; D unresolved. Germline assignment: CDR1 MNHNY and CDR2 SVGAGI (reference sequence). This CDR3 region has 16 residues. V lost 8 bases, J lost 4 bases, and 23 bases lay in between. The CDR3 reads CASRLAIRAEPYGYTF. As DNA, the CDR3 is TGTGCCAGCCGTCTAGCTATTAGGGCAGAACCCTATGGCTACACCTTC.

J is TRBJ1-2 and V is TRBV18; the match to TRBD1 covers 8 bases. Germline values: CDR1 KGHSH, CDR2 LQKENI. Trimming took 0 bases from V and 3 from J; bases not matched to a gene: 3. This CDR3 region has 15 residues. The CDR3: CASSPPGQGYYGYTF. In nucleotides, the CDR3 is TGTGCCAGCTCACCACCTGGACAGGGATACTATGGCTACACCTTC.

This chain uses TRBV4-2 with TRBJ2-7; 11 positions match TRBD1. Per germline, CDR1 LGHNA and CDR2 YNFKEQ. V lost 2 bases to trimming and J lost 5 bases; unmatched junction nucleotides: 8. This CDR3 region has 16 residues. CDR3 sequence: CASSQFPGQGGNEQYF. The CDR3 DNA reads as TGTGCCAGCAGCCAATTTCCGGGACAGGGGGGTAACGAGCAGTACTTC.

The rearrangement joins TRBV6-5 to TRBJ2-2; D unclear. V gave up 8 bases and J gave up 5 bases, with 15 bases separating them. The CDR3 has 14 amino acids. Germline V gene data show CDR1 as MNHEY and CDR2 as SVGAGI. DNA for the CDR3: TGTGCCAGCCTTATTACGACAAGTACCGGGGAGCTGTTTTTT. Encoded protein: CASLITTSTGELFF.

The chain employs TRBV7-2 and TRBJ2-4; 10 bases fit TRBD2. With 5 bases clipped from V and 6 bases from J, the junction kept 10 bases outside the gene matches. The CDR3 runs 16 residues. Germline loops: CDR1 SGHTA, CDR2 FQGNSA. The CDR3 is CASSPPSGRATNIQYF. CDR3 nucleotide sequence: TGTGCCAGCAGCCCCCCCAGCGGGAGGGCAACAAACATTCAGTACTTC.

The V and J genes are TRBV12-2 and TRBJ2-5. TRBV12-2 is a known pseudogene. This CDR3 has 10 residues. CDR3 amino acids: CAPQIGGRYF. CDR3 in DNA: TGTGCACCTCAAATTGGGGGGCGGTACTTC.

The J gene is TRBJ2-7, the V gene TRBV6-5; D ambiguous. Trimming left V 6 bases short and J 0 bases short, with 12 bases between. Germline CDR1 MNHEY, CDR2 SVGAGI. There are 14 residues in the CDR3. Here the CDR3 reads CASRLTSPSYEQYF. The CDR3 DNA sequence: TGTGCCAGCAGACTCACGTCACCCTCCTACGAGCAGTACTTC.

The chain carries TRBV28 and TRBJ1-1; 7 bases are a match to TRBD1. Looked up from germline, CDR1 is MDHEN and CDR2 is SYDVKM. The CDR3 sequence is 14 residues long. Trimming removed 7 bases from V and 0 bases from J; junction bases left unmatched: 5. Here the CDR3 DNA reads TGTGCCAGCATCCCGGGACAGATGAACACTGAAGCTTTCTTT. This codes for CASIPGQMNTEAFF.

The chain employs TRBV11-3 and TRBJ1-1, with TRBD1 matching over 9 bases. The CDR3 is made up of 16 amino acids. In germline, CDR1 is SGHNT, CDR2 YENEEA. The J segment lost 1 base and the V segment lost 4 bases, leaving 7 bases of the junction unmatched. CDR3 loop: CASSSRRTGANTEAFF. For the CDR3, the DNA is TGTGCCAGCAGCTCCCGTCGGACAGGGGCGAACACTGAAGCTTTCTTT.

The J gene is TRBJ2-3, the V gene TRBV19; 7 bases map to TRBD2. The CDR3 has 15 amino acids. V lost 4 bases to trimming and J lost 2 bases; unmatched junction nucleotides: 6. Germline CDR1 is LNHDA and CDR2 is SQIVND (reference sequence). CDR3 sequence (DNA): TGTGCCAGTAGTACGACTAGCTTCGTCACAGATACGCAGTATTTT. Translation gives CASSTTSFVTDTQYF.

J is TRBJ2-1 and V is TRBV7-3, with 8 nucleotides matching TRBD2. The V gene's germline CDR1 is SGHTA and CDR2 FQGTGA. Germline trimming cut 5 bases from V and 2 bases from J; bases unmatched to any gene: 5. The CDR3 is made up of 15 amino acids. The CDR3 loop reads CASSLLAAAYNEQFF. In DNA form, the CDR3 reads TGTGCCAGCAGCCTACTAGCGGCGGCCTACAATGAGCAGTTCTTC.

This clone was detected once. This chain joins TRBV3-1 (or the pseudogene TRBV3-2) and TRBJ1-2; D uncertain. The germline gives CDR1 LGHDT, CDR2 YNNKEL (reference sequence). V lost 2 bases and J 4 bases, leaving 8 bases between the germline ends. This CDR3 spans 13 amino acids. The CDR3 DNA is TGTGCCAGCAGCCAATATGGGAGCTATGGCTACACCTTC. Its protein product is CASSQYGSYGYTF.

The rearrangement links TRBV19 to TRBJ2-2; 7 bases are shared with TRBD2. From germline, CDR1 is LNHDA and CDR2 SQIVND (reference sequence). This CDR3 spans 15 amino acids. J was trimmed by 8 bases and V by 7 bases; bases with no gene match: 13. CDR3 DNA: TGTGCCAGTACAACCGGGACTACCATAGATGGGGAGCTGTTTTTT. Its protein product is CASTTGTTIDGELFF.